This entry describes one TCR beta chain. Its antigen is unidentified. Some clones are missing from TCRdb's copy, which holds only in-frame ones; the method was immunoSEQ multiplex PCR. The table lists about 16,000 clones, more than 70% of them singletons. These data come from a study of T cells in pancreatic ductal adenocarcinoma. Study outcomes and limitations: This surgical cohort overrepresents the minority presenting with early-stage disease.

Germline CDR1 and CDR2: SGHVS and FQNEAQ. This CDR3 spans 14 amino acids. With 6 bases clipped from V and 2 bases from J, the junction kept 3 bases outside the gene matches. No neoadjuvant therapy was given to the selected pancreatic ductal adenocarcinoma patients before their surgery. This clonotype was obtained from a human donor with pancreatic ductal adenocarcinoma. Sample: PBMCs. V usage is TRBV7-8 and J usage is TRBJ1-5; 8 bases agree with TRBD1. CDR3 amino acids: CASRLTGGNQPQHF. In nucleotides, the CDR3 is TGTGCCAGCAGGTTGACAGGGGGCAATCAGCCCCAGCATTTT.